This TCR beta chain was found in a study of technical replicates of blood from several donors (dated by TCRdb to 2017 to 2019). Cut back by 1 base and 5 bases, the V and J ends lie 15 bases apart. From cysteine to phenylalanine, the CDR3 is 16 amino acids long. Only the CDR3 DNA is retained, 48 bases long and in frame from the first base. The germline V gene (reference sequence) sets CDR1 to SEHNR and CDR2 to FQNEAQ. The library was obtained by the immunoSEQ multiplex PCR assay. This is the immuneACCESS table as TCRdb keeps it, with only in-frame sequences that have V and J called. A part of the clones is gone; compared with another copy, unresolved V genes explain less than half, and the rest is unexplained. This sample has about 84,000 clones in its table, and roughly 98% of those were observed once. Around 0.15% of the sample lies in the top ten. Turning to this clone: This clone's antigen is unknown. Base qualities were left out, and no much larger clone turns up one base away.

The sequence came from a human donor in good health. Sequencing used T cells isolated from PBMCs. The V and J genes are TRBV7-9 and TRBJ2-1, with TRBD2 perhaps the D gene, on 6 matching bases. The nucleotide sequence reads as follows: TGTGCCAGCAGCTTAGGTGGGCTAGCGAGAAACAATGAGCAGTTCTTC. Its amino acids are CASSLGGLARNNEQFF.